These 2 T cell receptor beta chains were all obtained from the same sample, sequenced in a study of cytomegalovirus exposure and HLA in healthy donors. Primers: 60 Vbeta forward and 13 Jbeta reverse. Clones were sequenced by immunoSEQ multiplex PCR, and TCRdb holds only the in-frame ones, with some missing. The sample carries some 190,000 clones, about 85% recorded once. The sample consisted of PBMCs. These receptors all come from a girl between 10 and 17 years old in good health and CMV-seropositive.

The chain has TRBV6-1 and TRBJ2-7; D gene unclear. This CDR3 has 12 residues. Trimming removed 4 bases from V and 2 bases from J, with 6 bases in between. Germline V gene data show CDR1 as MNHNS and CDR2 as SASEGT. CDR3 nucleotides: TGTGCCAGCAGTGTCAGTACCTACGAGCAGTACTTC. The encoded protein is CASSVSTYEQYF.

The CDR3 DNA sequence: TGTGCCAGCAGTTCAATCCGGGACAGGAGGAATGGCTACACCTTC. It is translated as CASSSIRDRRNGYTF. This chain joins TRBV27 and TRBJ1-2, with 8 positions matching TRBD1. V was pared by 4 bases and J by 6 bases, with 10 bases of the junction left unmatched. The CDR3 spans 15 residues. Germline assignment: CDR1 MNHEY and CDR2 SMNVEV (reference sequence).